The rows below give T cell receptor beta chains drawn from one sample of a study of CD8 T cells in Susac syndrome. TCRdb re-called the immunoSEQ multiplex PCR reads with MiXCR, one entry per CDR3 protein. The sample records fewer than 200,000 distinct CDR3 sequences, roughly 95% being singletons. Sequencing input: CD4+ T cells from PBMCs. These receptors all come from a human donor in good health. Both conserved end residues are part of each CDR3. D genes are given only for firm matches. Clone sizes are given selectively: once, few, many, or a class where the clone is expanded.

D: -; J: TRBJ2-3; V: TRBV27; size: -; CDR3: CASSLPTDTQYF; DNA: TGTGCCAGCAGTTTACCCACAGATACGCAGTATTTT
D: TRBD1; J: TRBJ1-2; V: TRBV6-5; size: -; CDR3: CAATQGATNYGYTF; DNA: TGTGCCGCGACCCAGGGGGCAACGAACTATGGCTACACCTTC
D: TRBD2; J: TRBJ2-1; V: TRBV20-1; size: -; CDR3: CSVPTAGGTNEQFF; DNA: TGCAGTGTCCCGACCGCGGGAGGGACCAATGAGCAGTTCTTC
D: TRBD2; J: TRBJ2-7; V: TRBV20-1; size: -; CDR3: CSAPKRERFYEQYF; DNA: TGCAGTGCTCCTAAGCGGGAGAGGTTCTACGAGCAGTACTTC
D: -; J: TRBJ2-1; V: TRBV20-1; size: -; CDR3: CSASKPPGEQFF; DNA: TGCAGTGCTTCTAAACCCCCTGGTGAGCAGTTCTTC
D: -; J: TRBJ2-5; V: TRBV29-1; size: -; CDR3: CSVEPTWGQETQYF; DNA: TGCAGCGTTGAGCCCACTTGGGGCCAAGAGACCCAGTACTTC
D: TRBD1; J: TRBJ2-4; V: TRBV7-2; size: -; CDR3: CASSPGTGVGIQYF; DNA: TGTGCCAGCAGCCCCGGGACAGGGGTAGGCATTCAGTACTTC
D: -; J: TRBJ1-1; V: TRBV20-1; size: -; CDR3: CSALRGAVTEAFF; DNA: TGCAGTGCCCTACGGGGGGCAGTCACTGAAGCTTTCTTT
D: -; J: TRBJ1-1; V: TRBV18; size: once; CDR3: CASSPIGQGSIAEAFF; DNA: TGTGCCAGCTCGCCGATAGGTCAGGGGAGTATTGCTGAAGCTTTCTTT
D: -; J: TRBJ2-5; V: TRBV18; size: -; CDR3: CASSPQMYQETQYF; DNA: TGTGCCAGCTCACCACAAATGTACCAAGAGACCCAGTACTTC
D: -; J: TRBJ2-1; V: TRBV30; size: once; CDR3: CAWSVDILRDNEQFF; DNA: TGTGCCTGGAGCGTGGACATCCTAAGGGACAATGAGCAGTTCTTC
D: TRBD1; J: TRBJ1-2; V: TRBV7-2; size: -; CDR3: CASSLGGGRADNYGYTF; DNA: TGTGCCAGCAGCTTAGGAGGGGGCAGGGCCGACAACTATGGCTACACCTTC
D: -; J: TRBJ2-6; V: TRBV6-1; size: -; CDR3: CASSAGVYSGANVLTF; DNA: TGTGCCAGCAGTGCGGGGGTTTACTCTGGGGCCAACGTCCTGACTTTC
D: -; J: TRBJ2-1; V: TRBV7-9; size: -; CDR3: CASSPSRVWGYEQFF; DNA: TGTGCCAGCAGCCCCTCAAGGGTTTGGGGCTATGAGCAGTTCTTC
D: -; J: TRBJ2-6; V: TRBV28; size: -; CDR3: CASSLMDGGANVLTF; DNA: TGTGCCAGCAGTTTAATGGACGGTGGGGCCAACGTCCTGACTTTC
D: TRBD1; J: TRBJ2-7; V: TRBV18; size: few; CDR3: CASSPGQGSYEQYF; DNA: TGTGCCAGCTCACCGGGACAGGGATCCTACGAGCAGTACTTC
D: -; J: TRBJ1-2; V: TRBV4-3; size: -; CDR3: CASSQALTEANYGYTF; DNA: TGCGCCAGCAGCCAAGCCCTGACGGAAGCTAACTATGGCTACACCTTC
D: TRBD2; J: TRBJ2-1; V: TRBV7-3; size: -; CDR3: CASSSTQREYNEQFF; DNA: TGTGCCAGCAGCAGTACCCAGCGGGAATACAATGAGCAGTTCTTC
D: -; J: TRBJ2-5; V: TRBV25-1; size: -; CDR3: CASSEYRDVETQYF; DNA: TGTGCCAGCAGTGAATATCGAGACGTAGAGACCCAGTACTTC
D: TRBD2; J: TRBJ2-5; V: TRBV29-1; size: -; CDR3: CSVILATRGQETQYF; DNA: TGCAGCGTTATACTAGCGACTAGGGGCCAAGAGACCCAGTACTTC
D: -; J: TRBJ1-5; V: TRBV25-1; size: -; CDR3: CASSELDSNQPQHF; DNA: TGTGCCAGCAGTGAATTGGATAGCAATCAGCCCCAGCATTTT
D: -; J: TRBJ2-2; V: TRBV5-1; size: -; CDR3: CASSLGLGDTGELFF; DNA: TGCGCCAGCAGCTTGGGACTAGGAGACACCGGGGAGCTGTTTTTT
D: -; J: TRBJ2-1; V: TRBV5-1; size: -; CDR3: CASSLVGGKADEQFF; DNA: TGCGCCAGCAGCTTGGTAGGGGGTAAAGCGGATGAGCAGTTCTTC
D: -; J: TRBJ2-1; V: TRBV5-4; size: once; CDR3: CASSVLGVAYNEQFF; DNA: TGTGCCAGCAGCGTATTGGGGGTTGCCTACAATGAGCAGTTCTTC
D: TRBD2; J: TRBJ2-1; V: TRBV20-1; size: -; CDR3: CSARAGTSVYNEQFF; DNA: TGCAGTGCTAGGGCCGGGACTAGCGTTTACAATGAGCAGTTCTTC
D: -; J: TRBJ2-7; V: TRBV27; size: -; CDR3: CASSLTVYEQYF; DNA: TGTGCCAGCAGTCTCACAGTCTACGAGCAGTACTTC
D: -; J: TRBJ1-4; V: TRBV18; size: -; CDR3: CASSPLGGKLFF; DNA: TGTGCCAGCTCACCTCTGGGGGGGAAACTGTTTTTT
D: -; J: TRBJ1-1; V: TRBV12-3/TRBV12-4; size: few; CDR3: CASSLGRANTEAFF; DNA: TGTGCCAGCAGTTTGGGCAGGGCGAACACTGAAGCTTTCTTT
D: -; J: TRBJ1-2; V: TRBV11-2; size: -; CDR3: CASSLDPGTFYGYTF; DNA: TGTGCCAGCAGCTTAGACCCCGGGACGTTCTATGGCTACACCTTC
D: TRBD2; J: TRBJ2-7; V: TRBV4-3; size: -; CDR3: CASSLSGDGKQYF; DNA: TGCGCCAGCAGCCTTAGCGGGGACGGCAAGCAGTACTTC
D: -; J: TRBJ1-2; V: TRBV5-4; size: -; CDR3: CASSLAEVWGYTF; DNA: TGTGCCAGCAGCTTGGCCGAGGTTTGGGGCTACACCTTC
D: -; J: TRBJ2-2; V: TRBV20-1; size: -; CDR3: CSARRVRGTGELFF; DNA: TGCAGTGCTAGGCGGGTCCGGGGTACCGGGGAGCTGTTTTTT
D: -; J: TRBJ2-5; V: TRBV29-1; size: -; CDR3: CSVTGQGLQETQYF; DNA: TGCAGCGTTACCGGGCAGGGCCTCCAAGAGACCCAGTACTTC
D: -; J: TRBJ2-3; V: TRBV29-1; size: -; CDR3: CSVGVGTDTQYF; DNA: TGCAGCGTTGGGGTTGGAACAGATACGCAGTATTTT
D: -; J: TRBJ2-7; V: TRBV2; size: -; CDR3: CASAKNYEQYF; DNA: TGTGCCAGCGCGAAAAACTACGAGCAGTACTTC
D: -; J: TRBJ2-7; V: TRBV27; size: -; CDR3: CASRQKGTYEQYF; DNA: TGTGCCAGCAGACAGAAAGGCACCTACGAGCAGTACTTC
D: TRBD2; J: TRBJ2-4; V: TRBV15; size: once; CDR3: CATSAWGGTTKNIQYF; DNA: TGTGCCACCAGCGCTTGGGGGGGGACGACCAAAAACATTCAGTACTTC
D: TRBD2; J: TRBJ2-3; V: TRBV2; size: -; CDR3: CASSGSSGRYTQYF; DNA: TGTGCCAGCAGTGGGTCTAGCGGGAGGTATACGCAGTATTTT
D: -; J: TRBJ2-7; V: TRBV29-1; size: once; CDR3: CSVTRGRGGTGHEQYF; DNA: TGCAGCGTTACTCGAGGCAGGGGCGGGACGGGCCACGAGCAGTACTTC
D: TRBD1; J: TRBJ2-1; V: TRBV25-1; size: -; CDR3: CASSGTGNEQFF; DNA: TGTGCCAGCAGTGGGACAGGGAATGAGCAGTTCTTC
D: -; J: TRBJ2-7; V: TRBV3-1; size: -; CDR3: CASSQWQSYEQYF; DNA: TGTGCCAGCAGCCAGTGGCAATCCTACGAGCAGTACTTC
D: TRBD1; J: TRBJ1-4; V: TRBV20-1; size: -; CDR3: CSASSRGLRKLFF; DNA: TGCAGTGCTAGTTCCAGGGGGCTCCGAAAACTGTTTTTT
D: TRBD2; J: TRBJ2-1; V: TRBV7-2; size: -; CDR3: CASSLVSGRATVNEQFF; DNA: TGTGCCAGCAGCTTGGTGAGCGGGAGGGCCACGGTCAATGAGCAGTTCTTC
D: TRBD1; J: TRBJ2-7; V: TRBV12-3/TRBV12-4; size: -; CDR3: CASSRGQSYYEQYF; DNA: TGTGCCAGCAGTCGGGGACAGAGCTACTACGAGCAGTACTTC
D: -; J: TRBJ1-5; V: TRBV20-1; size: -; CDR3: CSYRVGGTQPQHF; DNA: TGCAGCTACAGGGTGGGGGGTACCCAGCCCCAGCATTTT
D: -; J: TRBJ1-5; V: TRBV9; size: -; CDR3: CASSADAGNQPQHF; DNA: TGTGCCAGCAGCGCCGACGCTGGGAATCAGCCCCAGCATTTT
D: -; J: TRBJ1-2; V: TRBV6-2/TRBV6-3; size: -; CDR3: CASSYSTGPYGYTF; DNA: TGTGCCAGCAGTTACTCGACGGGACCCTATGGCTACACCTTC
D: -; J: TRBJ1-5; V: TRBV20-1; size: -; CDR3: CSAHFGLSNQPQHF; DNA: TGCAGTGCCCACTTTGGGTTAAGCAATCAGCCCCAGCATTTT
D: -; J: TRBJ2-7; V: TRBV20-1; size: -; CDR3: CSAHNRVRKFYEQYF; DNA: TGCAGTGCCCACAACCGAGTCAGAAAATTCTACGAGCAGTACTTC
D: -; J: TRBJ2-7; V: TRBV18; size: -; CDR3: CASSLGGAAYEQYF; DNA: TGTGCCAGCTCACTCGGCGGGGCTGCCTACGAGCAGTACTTC
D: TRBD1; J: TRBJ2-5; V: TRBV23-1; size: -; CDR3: CASSHYRGPPSQETQYF; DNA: TGCGCCAGCAGTCACTACAGGGGGCCGCCTTCCCAAGAGACCCAGTACTTC
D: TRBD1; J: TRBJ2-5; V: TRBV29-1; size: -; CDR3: CSSGQMETQYF; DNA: TGCAGCTCGGGACAGATGGAGACCCAGTACTTC
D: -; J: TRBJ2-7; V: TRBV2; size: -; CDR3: CASSERTRGDEQYF; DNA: TGTGCCAGCAGTGAACGAACCCGCGGGGACGAGCAGTACTTC
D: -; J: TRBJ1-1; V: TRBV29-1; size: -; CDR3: CSVPRGTEAFF; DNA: TGCAGCGTCCCACGGGGGACTGAAGCTTTCTTT
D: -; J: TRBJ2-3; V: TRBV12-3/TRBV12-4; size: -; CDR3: CASSPQPGSTDTQYF; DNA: TGTGCCAGCAGTCCCCAGCCGGGGTCCACAGATACGCAGTATTTT
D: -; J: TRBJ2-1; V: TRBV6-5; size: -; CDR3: CASKPRPSSYNEQFF; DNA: TGTGCCAGCAAACCGCGTCCCTCCTCCTACAATGAGCAGTTCTTC
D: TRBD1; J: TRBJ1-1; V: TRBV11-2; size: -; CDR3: CASSLEGGKAFF; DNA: TGTGCCAGCAGCTTAGAAGGGGGCAAAGCTTTCTTT
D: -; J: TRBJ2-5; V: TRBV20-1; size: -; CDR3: CSARSLVETQYF; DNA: TGCAGTGCTAGATCCTTAGTAGAGACCCAGTACTTC
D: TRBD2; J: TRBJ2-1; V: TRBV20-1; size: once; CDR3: CSASKFSGRANNEQFF; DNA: TGCAGTGCTAGTAAATTTAGCGGGAGGGCCAACAATGAGCAGTTCTTC
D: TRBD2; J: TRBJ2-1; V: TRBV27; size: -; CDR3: CASRGSGREATGEQFF; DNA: TGTGCCAGCAGGGGAAGCGGGAGGGAGGCCACAGGTGAGCAGTTCTTC